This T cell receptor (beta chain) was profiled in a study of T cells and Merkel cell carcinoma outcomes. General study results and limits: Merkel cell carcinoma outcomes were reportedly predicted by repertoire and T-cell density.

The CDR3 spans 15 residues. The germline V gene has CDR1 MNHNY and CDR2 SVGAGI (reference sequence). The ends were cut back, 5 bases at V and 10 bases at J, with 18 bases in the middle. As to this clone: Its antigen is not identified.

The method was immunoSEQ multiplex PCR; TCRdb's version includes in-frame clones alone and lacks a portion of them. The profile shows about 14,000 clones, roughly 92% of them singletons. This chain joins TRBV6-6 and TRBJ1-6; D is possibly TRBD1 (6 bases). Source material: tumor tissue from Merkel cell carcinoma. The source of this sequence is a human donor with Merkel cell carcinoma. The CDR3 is CASSPTGLGGSPLHF. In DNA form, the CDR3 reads TGTGCCAGCAGTCCGACAGGTCTCGGGGGCTCACCCCTCCACTTT.